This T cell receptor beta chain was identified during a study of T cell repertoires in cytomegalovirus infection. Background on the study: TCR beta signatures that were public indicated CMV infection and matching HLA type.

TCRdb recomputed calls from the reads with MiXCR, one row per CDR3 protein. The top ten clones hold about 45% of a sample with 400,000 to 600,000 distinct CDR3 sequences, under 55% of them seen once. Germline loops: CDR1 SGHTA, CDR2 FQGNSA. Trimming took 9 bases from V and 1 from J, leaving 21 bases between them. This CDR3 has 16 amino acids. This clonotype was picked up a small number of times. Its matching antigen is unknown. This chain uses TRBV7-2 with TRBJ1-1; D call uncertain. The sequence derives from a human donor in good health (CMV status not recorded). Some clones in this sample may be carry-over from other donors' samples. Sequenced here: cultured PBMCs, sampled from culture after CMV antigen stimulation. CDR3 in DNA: TGTGCCAGTACAAACCCGATCCCCGGCGGGAACACTGAAGCTTTCTTT. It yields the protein CASTNPIPGGNTEAFF.